These T cell receptor beta chains were read from a single sample in a study of blood T cell repertoires in COVID-19. The data were produced by immunoSEQ multiplex PCR, yet TCRdb's version contains in-frame clones alone and is incomplete. The table lists about 190,000 clones, about 83% of them singletons. Sequenced: peripheral blood. The receptors derive from a man aged 50 or older with active or convalescent COVID-19. Both conserved end residues are part of each CDR3. D genes are given only for firm matches. Size is stated for part of the rows, as once, few or many counts, or as a class when the clone is expanded.

v_gene: TRBV7-8; abundance: -; j_gene: TRBJ2-1; d_gene: TRBD1; CDR3aa: CASSVQGAGYNEQFF; CDR3nt: TGTGCCAGCAGCGTACAGGGGGCAGGCTACAATGAGCAGTTCTTC
v_gene: TRBV5-6; abundance: -; j_gene: TRBJ1-3; d_gene: -; CDR3aa: CASSLAPFSGNTIYF; CDR3nt: TGTGCCAGCAGCTTGGCCCCGTTCTCTGGAAACACCATATATTTT
v_gene: TRBV6-6; abundance: -; j_gene: TRBJ1-5; d_gene: -; CDR3aa: CASSAGVNQPQHF; CDR3nt: TGTGCCAGCAGTGCCGGGGTAAATCAGCCCCAGCATTTT
v_gene: TRBV7-2; abundance: -; j_gene: TRBJ2-2; d_gene: -; CDR3aa: CASSLFSGAHTGELFF; CDR3nt: TGTGCCAGCAGCTTATTTTCAGGGGCCCACACCGGGGAGCTGTTTTTT
v_gene: TRBV30; abundance: -; j_gene: TRBJ1-4; d_gene: -; CDR3aa: CAWSYVGGRGSEKLFF; CDR3nt: TGTGCCTGGAGTTATGTCGGTGGAAGGGGATCTGAAAAACTGTTTTTT
v_gene: TRBV7-9; abundance: -; j_gene: TRBJ2-1; d_gene: -; CDR3aa: CASSSGAVEQFF; CDR3nt: TGTGCCAGCAGCAGTGGGGCAGTTGAGCAGTTCTTC
v_gene: TRBV5-1; abundance: -; j_gene: TRBJ2-5; d_gene: -; CDR3aa: CASQNRGMEGETQYF; CDR3nt: TGCGCCAGCCAAAACAGGGGTATGGAGGGAGAGACCCAGTACTTC
v_gene: TRBV6-1; abundance: once; j_gene: TRBJ1-4; d_gene: -; CDR3aa: CASSERGGPGNEKLFF; CDR3nt: TGTGCCAGCAGTGAACGCGGGGGGCCAGGGAATGAAAAACTGTTTTTT
v_gene: TRBV7-2; abundance: -; j_gene: TRBJ2-4; d_gene: -; CDR3aa: CASSLEGVAKNIQYF; CDR3nt: TGTGCCAGCAGCTTAGAAGGAGTAGCCAAAAACATTCAGTACTTC
v_gene: TRBV7-2; abundance: many; j_gene: TRBJ2-3; d_gene: -; CDR3aa: CASTPRRGRTDTQYF; CDR3nt: TGTGCCAGCACCCCGAGGCGGGGGCGCACAGATACGCAGTATTTT
v_gene: TRBV24-1; abundance: -; j_gene: TRBJ2-1; d_gene: -; CDR3aa: CATRPEGPSEQFF; CDR3nt: TGTGCCACCAGGCCCGAGGGCCCCAGTGAGCAGTTCTTC
v_gene: TRBV2; abundance: -; j_gene: TRBJ1-2; d_gene: TRBD1; CDR3aa: CASSVGQGDGYTF; CDR3nt: TGTGCCAGCAGCGTGGGACAGGGAGATGGCTACACCTTC
v_gene: TRBV9; abundance: -; j_gene: TRBJ2-5; d_gene: TRBD2; CDR3aa: CASSVDGRFQETQYF; CDR3nt: TGTGCCAGCAGCGTAGACGGGAGGTTCCAAGAGACCCAGTACTTC
v_gene: TRBV19; abundance: -; j_gene: TRBJ2-7; d_gene: -; CDR3aa: CASSIFWPGAYEQYF; CDR3nt: TGTGCCAGTAGTATATTTTGGCCAGGTGCTTACGAGCAGTACTTC
v_gene: TRBV4-1; abundance: -; j_gene: TRBJ2-2; d_gene: -; CDR3aa: CASSQPLVRTGELFF; CDR3nt: TGCGCCAGCAGCCAGCCCCTTGTCCGGACCGGGGAGCTGTTTTTT
v_gene: TRBV28; abundance: -; j_gene: TRBJ2-3; d_gene: -; CDR3aa: CASSLKPFLGTDTQYF; CDR3nt: TGTGCCAGCAGTTTAAAACCATTCCTAGGCACAGATACGCAGTATTTT
v_gene: TRBV30; abundance: few; j_gene: TRBJ2-1; d_gene: -; CDR3aa: CAWSFRRGLNEQFF; CDR3nt: TGTGCCTGGAGTTTCCGGAGAGGGCTCAATGAGCAGTTCTTC
v_gene: TRBV10-3; abundance: -; j_gene: TRBJ1-2; d_gene: -; CDR3aa: CAISESGGPYGYTF; CDR3nt: TGTGCCATCAGTGAGTCAGGAGGCCCCTATGGCTACACCTTC
v_gene: TRBV28; abundance: -; j_gene: TRBJ1-2; d_gene: TRBD1; CDR3aa: CASSVPQGAMSYTF; CDR3nt: TGTGCCAGCAGTGTACCACAGGGGGCGATGAGCTACACCTTC
v_gene: TRBV5-1; abundance: -; j_gene: TRBJ2-2; d_gene: -; CDR3aa: CASSLVSTNTGELFF; CDR3nt: TGCGCCAGCAGCTTGGTCAGTACGAACACCGGGGAGCTGTTTTTT
v_gene: TRBV24-1; abundance: -; j_gene: TRBJ2-3; d_gene: TRBD1; CDR3aa: CATSDPDRGQASPDTQYF; CDR3nt: TGTGCCACCAGTGATCCGGACAGGGGGCAAGCCTCCCCGGATACGCAGTATTTT
v_gene: TRBV7-2; abundance: -; j_gene: TRBJ1-1; d_gene: -; CDR3aa: CASSLSRANTEAFF; CDR3nt: TGTGCCAGCAGCTTATCCAGGGCGAACACTGAAGCTTTCTTT
v_gene: TRBV29-1; abundance: -; j_gene: TRBJ1-2; d_gene: TRBD1; CDR3aa: CSVEELGQGYNGYTF; CDR3nt: TGCAGCGTTGAAGAGCTCGGACAGGGTTATAATGGCTACACCTTC
v_gene: TRBV28; abundance: -; j_gene: TRBJ2-1; d_gene: -; CDR3aa: CASTPQVATLSNEQFF; CDR3nt: TGTGCCAGCACACCTCAAGTAGCGACCCTGTCCAATGAGCAGTTCTTC
v_gene: TRBV6-2/TRBV6-3; abundance: -; j_gene: TRBJ2-1; d_gene: -; CDR3aa: CASSYFLDNEQFF; CDR3nt: TGTGCCAGCAGTTACTTTCTTGACAATGAGCAGTTCTTC
v_gene: TRBV9; abundance: -; j_gene: TRBJ1-5; d_gene: -; CDR3aa: CASSVDVRSQPQHF; CDR3nt: TGTGCCAGCAGCGTAGATGTTAGATCGCAGCCCCAGCATTTT
v_gene: TRBV27; abundance: -; j_gene: TRBJ1-4; d_gene: -; CDR3aa: CASSFQGPTNEKLFF; CDR3nt: TGTGCCAGCAGTTTCCAGGGCCCAACTAATGAAAAACTGTTTTTT
v_gene: TRBV18; abundance: -; j_gene: TRBJ1-2; d_gene: -; CDR3aa: CASSPGPGSNYGYTF; CDR3nt: TGTGCCAGCTCACCAGGGCCAGGGTCTAACTATGGCTACACCTTC
v_gene: TRBV3-1/TRBV3-2; abundance: -; j_gene: TRBJ1-1; d_gene: -; CDR3aa: CASSQRSMVNTEAFF; CDR3nt: TGTGCCAGCAGCCAGAGAAGCATGGTGAACACTGAAGCTTTCTTT